The 30 T cell receptor beta chains listed next were all sequenced from one sample in a study of T cell responses to AZD1222 COVID-19 vaccine. The protocol was immunoSEQ multiplex PCR, while the TCRdb copy is restricted to in-frame clones and leaves out a portion. The data contain more than 150,000 clones, about nine tenths of them seen just once; the ten biggest clones take up 1.8%. Sequenced here: peripheral blood, sampled on day 0 of AZD1222 vaccination. The receptor source for this set is an adult in good health.

This clone was seen a few times. The genes are TRBV4-3 and TRBJ2-4, with D possibly being TRBD1 or TRBD2 (5 bases each). The germline V and J ends were trimmed by 0 bases and 2 bases, with 14 bases remaining between them. Germline V gene sequence: CDR1 LGHNA, CDR2 YSLEER. This CDR3 is 17 amino acids long. CDR3 amino acids: CASSQDYGAWTKNIQYF. DNA for the CDR3: TGCGCCAGCAGCCAAGATTACGGGGCTTGGACCAAAAACATTCAGTACTTC.

V is TRBV27 and J is TRBJ2-6; no clear D. This CDR3 is 15 amino acids long. In germline, CDR1 is MNHEY, CDR2 SMNVEV (reference sequence). The germline V and J ends were trimmed by 2 bases and 0 bases, with 5 bases remaining between them. The CDR3 coding sequence is TGTGCCAGCAGTTTAATGAGCTCTGGGGCCAACGTCCTGACTTTC. Protein sequence: CASSLMSSGANVLTF.

The chain is built from TRBV14 and TRBJ1-2; TRBD1 might be the D (6 bases). There are 16 residues in the CDR3. Germline V CDR1 and CDR2: SGHDN, FVKESK. V was pared by 0 bases and J by 4 bases, with 15 bases between. The CDR3 loop reads CASSQDYGGRSYGYTF. The CDR3 DNA reads TGTGCCAGCAGCCAAGATTACGGGGGGCGCAGCTATGGCTACACCTTC.

This chain connects TRBV3-1 (or the pseudogene TRBV3-2) to TRBJ2-1; 11 bases line up with TRBD2. CDR1 is LGHDT and CDR2 is YNNKEL in the germline V gene (reference sequence). V lost 2 bases to trimming and J lost 4 bases; unmatched junction nucleotides: 7. There are 17 residues in the CDR3. The CDR3 reads CASSQPRGTSGYNEQFF. Here the CDR3 DNA reads TGTGCCAGCAGCCAACCTCGGGGGACTAGCGGATACAATGAGCAGTTCTTC.

This clone was observed a single time. This chain links TRBV3-1 (or the pseudogene TRBV3-2) with TRBJ1-2; TRBD1 is a possible D gene (6 bases). The CDR3 is made up of 15 amino acids. Trimming pared 1 base from V and 0 bases from J, leaving 9 bases between. Germline V lookup: CDR1 LGHDT, CDR2 YNNKEL (reference sequence). The DNA for the CDR3 is TGTGCCAGCAGCCAAGGGACAGCAACTAACTATGGCTACACCTTC. Protein: CASSQGTATNYGYTF.

This clone was counted between two and nine times. CDR3 coding DNA: TGTGCCAGCAGTTTAGCACTAGCCGAATCCTACGAGCAGTACTTC. Translating gives CASSLALAESYEQYF. The J gene is TRBJ2-7, the V gene TRBV27; possibly TRBD2 for D (6 bases). CDR3 length equals 15 residues. Trimming stripped 2 bases from V and 1 base from J, with 12 bases between. Germline-derived CDR1 and CDR2 are MNHEY and SMNVEV (reference sequence).

In nucleotides, the CDR3 is TGTGCCAGCTGCCAACTTAGCGGGGCTAGACCCCGAGAGCAGTACTTC. This translates into CASCQLSGARPREQYF. The rearrangement links TRBV27 to TRBJ2-7; 8 nucleotides agree with TRBD2. The CDR3 is made up of 16 amino acids. With V trimmed by 8 bases and J by 7 bases, 19 bases remained unmatched. Germline V gene lookup returns CDR1 MNHEY and CDR2 SMNVEV (reference sequence).

This clone was counted a single time. The rearrangement links TRBV4-2 to TRBJ2-2; 15 bases align to TRBD2. Germline CDR1 reads LGHNA; CDR2 reads YNFKEQ. V was pared by 4 bases and J by 5 bases, with 2 bases of the junction left unmatched. The CDR3 has 16 amino acids. Here the CDR3 reads CASSRTSGRETGELFF. As DNA, the CDR3 is TGTGCCAGCAGCCGGACTAGCGGGAGGGAGACCGGGGAGCTGTTTTTT.

The table lists this clone with a count of one. J is TRBJ1-1 and V is TRBV27; 9 bases are a match to TRBD1. J lost 5 bases, V lost 6 bases, and 4 bases had no gene match. The germline V gene has CDR1 MNHEY and CDR2 SMNVEV (reference sequence). The CDR3 spans 13 residues. The CDR3 region has the DNA TGTGCCAGCAGGGGACAGGGCCAGACTGAAGCTTTCTTT. Its translation: CASRGQGQTEAFF.

This chain links TRBV4-1 with TRBJ1-6, with a tentative D call TRBD1 (6 bases). V lost 4 bases, J lost 9 bases, and 16 bases lay in between. Germline V gene sequence: CDR1 MGHRA, CDR2 YSYEKL. The CDR3 has 15 residues. The CDR3 region has the DNA TGCGCCAGCAGCCCGACTCCGGGGGCGAGTTCACCCCTCCACTTT. Residues: CASSPTPGASSPLHF.

The rearrangement uses TRBV28 and TRBJ1-1; no reliable D call. This CDR3 region has 12 residues. CDR1 is MDHEN and CDR2 is SYDVKM in the germline V gene. Trimming cost V 7 bases and J 8 bases, with 14 bases left between them. CDR3 residues: CASKTPEPEAFF. Here the CDR3 DNA reads TGTGCCAGCAAAACCCCGGAGCCAGAAGCTTTCTTT.

The J gene is TRBJ2-1, the V gene TRBV12-3 or TRBV12-4; D perhaps matches TRBD1 (5 bases). V was pared by 6 bases and J by 8 bases, with 14 bases between. The length of the CDR3 is 13 residues. As DNA, the CDR3 is TGTGCCAGCAGCCCGACTCAGGGTTATGAGCAGTTCTTC. It yields the protein CASSPTQGYEQFF.

This sequence joins TRBV24-1 and TRBJ2-3; TRBD1 matches 8 bases. CDR1 is KGHDR, CDR2 SFDVKD, per germline. CDR3 size: 12 residues. With V trimmed by 9 bases and J by 4 bases, 2 bases remained unmatched. CDR3 loop: CATQDRADTQYF. DNA of the CDR3: TGTGCCACCCAGGACAGGGCAGATACGCAGTATTTT.

The chain has TRBV11-2 and TRBJ2-3; 7 bases line up with TRBD2. J was trimmed by 4 bases and V by 3 bases; bases with no gene match: 4. The CDR3 is 14 amino acids. Germline loops: CDR1 SGHAT, CDR2 FQNNGV. The CDR3 coding sequence is TGTGCCAGCAGCTTTCGGGGGGTGCCAGATACGCAGTATTTT. Translation: CASSFRGVPDTQYF.

The V call is TRBV2, the J call TRBJ2-1, with D uncertain. Trimming took 6 bases from V and 11 from J, leaving 11 bases between them. The CDR3 is 11 amino acids. CDR1 is SNHLY and CDR2 is FYNNEI in the germline V gene. The CDR3 here is CASSANSQQFF. The CDR3 bases are TGTGCCAGCAGCGCAAATTCTCAGCAGTTCTTC. Together with reference TRBV2 and TRBJ2-1, the CDR3 gives the full variable domain: EPEVTQTPSHQVTQMGQEVILRCVPISNHLYFYWYRQILGQKVEFLVSFYNNEISEKSEIFDDQFSVERPDGSNFTLKIRSTKLEDSAMYFCASSANSQQFFGPGTRLTVL.

This sequence joins TRBV7-9 and TRBJ2-5; no reliable D call. In germline, CDR1 is SEHNR, CDR2 FQNEAQ (reference sequence). This CDR3 contains 14 residues. Trimming removed 1 base from V and 0 bases from J, with 6 bases in between. Here the CDR3 reads CASSLVRNQETQYF. Here the CDR3 DNA reads TGTGCCAGCAGCTTAGTCCGCAACCAAGAGACCCAGTACTTC.

This chain joins TRBV28 and TRBJ2-2; weak D call: TRBD1 (7 bases). In germline, CDR1 is MDHEN, CDR2 SYDVKM. The CDR3 is 21 amino acids. V was clipped by 3 bases and J by 7 bases, with 33 bases between them. The CDR3 loop is CASSFGGLLPERPGGIGELFF. CDR3 DNA sequence: TGTGCCAGCAGTTTTGGTGGTCTTCTTCCCGAGAGGCCAGGGGGGATCGGGGAGCTGTTTTTT.

The rearrangement links TRBV7-8 to TRBJ1-2; 8 bases align to TRBD1. This CDR3 contains 14 residues. With V trimmed by 1 base and J by 7 bases, 5 bases remained unmatched. Germline V gives CDR1 SGHVS, CDR2 FQNEAQ. The CDR3 region is CASSLDLDRGGYTF. The CDR3 DNA sequence: TGTGCCAGCAGCTTAGACCTCGACAGGGGTGGCTACACCTTC. The whole variable domain, remainder taken from reference TRBV7-8 and TRBJ1-2, is GAGVSQSPRYKVAKRGQDVALRCDPISGHVSLFWYQQALGQGPEFLTYFQNEAQLDKSGLPSDRFFAERPEGSVSTLKIQRTQQEDSAVYLCASSLDLDRGGYTFGSGTRLTVV.

A single count supports this clone. The chain couples TRBV28 to TRBJ2-5, with 13 bases lining up with TRBD2. V was pared by 6 bases and J by 1 base, with 8 bases of the junction left unmatched. CDR3 size: 17 residues. CDR1 is MDHEN, CDR2 SYDVKM, per germline. Here the CDR3 reads CASSPLGLAGIQETQYF. DNA of the CDR3: TGTGCCAGCAGCCCCCTGGGACTAGCGGGAATCCAAGAGACCCAGTACTTC.

V and J are TRBV6-4 and TRBJ2-1, with TRBD2 matching 8 bases. V lost 2 bases to trimming and J lost 6 bases; unmatched junction nucleotides: 9. The CDR3 contains 16 residues. Germline CDR1 and CDR2: MRHNA and SNTAGT. In DNA form, the CDR3 reads TGTGCCAGCAGTGACCTACCGGGACTAGAGCCCAATGAGCAGTTCTTC. Encoded protein: CASSDLPGLEPNEQFF.

V is TRBV11-2 and J is TRBJ2-5, with D possibly being TRBD2 (6 bases). Germline CDR1 SGHAT, CDR2 FQNNGV. Trimming took off 4 bases at V and 4 bases at J, with 19 bases between the two ends. This CDR3 comprises 16 residues. The CDR3 reads CASSSLVRGLRETQYF. The CDR3 DNA sequence: TGTGCCAGCAGCTCCCTGGTGCGGGGCCTCCGAGAGACCCAGTACTTC.

The CDR3 is CASSPRQERNYGYTF. CDR3 bases: TGTGCCAGCAGTCCGCGACAGGAGAGGAACTATGGCTACACCTTC. This chain connects TRBV28 to TRBJ1-2; tentatively, D is TRBD1 (6 bases). The CDR3 loop spans 15 amino acids. Germline loops: CDR1 MDHEN, CDR2 SYDVKM. Trimming took off 5 bases at V and 2 bases at J, with 15 bases between the two ends.

This clone showed up just once. The V and J genes are TRBV20-1 and TRBJ2-5; D not resolved. CDR3 length: 12 amino acids. Trimming removed 3 bases from V and 0 bases from J, with 5 bases in between. Germline assignment: CDR1 DFQATT and CDR2 SNEGSKA (reference sequence). In DNA form, the CDR3 reads TGCAGTGCTAGTCCCGACCAAGAGACCCAGTACTTC. Amino acids: CSASPDQETQYF.

This clone was seen only a few times. The rearrangement uses TRBV18 and TRBJ1-6; D not certain. The CDR3 is 17 residues long. From germline, CDR1 is KGHSH and CDR2 LQKENI. The V gene lost 5 bases and the J gene lost 0 bases, with 14 bases spanning the gap. This CDR3 reads CASSGDTLSSYNSPLHF. The CDR3 DNA is TGTGCCAGCTCAGGTGACACTTTGAGCTCCTATAATTCACCCCTCCACTTT.

This clone was observed a few times. The V gene is TRBV28, the J gene TRBJ1-1; TRBD1 matches 9 bases. The CDR3 has 16 residues. The junction had 8 bases not matched to a gene; V was cut back by 3 bases and J by 3 bases. Germline V gene lookup returns CDR1 MDHEN and CDR2 SYDVKM. The DNA of the CDR3 is TGTGCCAGCAGTTTTATGACAGGGGGTATTCACACTGAAGCTTTCTTT. This encodes CASSFMTGGIHTEAFF.

This clone was seen a single time. The chain has TRBV6-5 and TRBJ1-2, with no clear D. Germline values: CDR1 MNHEY, CDR2 SVGAGI. Trimming stripped 0 bases from V and 4 bases from J, with 6 bases between. This CDR3 region has 13 residues. CDR3 sequence (DNA): TGTGCCAGCAGTTACTCCTATTCCTATGGCTACACCTTC. This codes for CASSYSYSYGYTF.

The chain couples TRBV27 to TRBJ2-1; D uncertain. This CDR3 comprises 14 residues. V lost 8 bases and J lost 5, with 16 bases in between. Germline loops: CDR1 MNHEY, CDR2 SMNVEV (reference sequence). CDR3 coding DNA: TGTGCCAGCTCGAGAAAAAACGAAAACAATGAGCAGTTCTTC. Protein sequence: CASSRKNENNEQFF.

The CDR3 nucleotides read TGTGCCAGCAGTTACTCGACCCTAGCAACCTACAATGAGCAGTTCTTC. Translated: CASSYSTLATYNEQFF. This chain joins TRBV6-2 or TRBV6-3 and TRBJ2-1; D is perhaps TRBD2 (5 bases). The V gene's germline CDR1 is MNHEY and CDR2 SVGEGT. Deletions cut 0 bases from V and 2 bases from J, with 11 bases between. The CDR3 loop spans 16 amino acids.

The rearrangement uses TRBV19 and TRBJ1-2; the match to TRBD1 covers 7 bases. Germline V gene sequence: CDR1 LNHDA, CDR2 SQIVND (reference sequence). CDR3 length: 17 amino acids. V trimming: 5 bases; J trimming: 7 bases; junction bases outside the gene matches: 19. This CDR3 is CASSSNQLPGQKPGYTF. The CDR3 DNA is TGTGCCAGTAGTTCCAACCAACTTCCGGGACAGAAGCCTGGCTACACCTTC. The full variable domain, in which reference TRBV19 and TRBJ1-2 provide the parts outside the CDR3, is DGGITQSPKYLFRKEGQNVTLSCEQNLNHDAMYWYRQDPGQGLRLIYYSQIVNDFQKGDIAEGYSVSREKKESFPLTVTSAQKNPTAFYLCASSSNQLPGQKPGYTFGSGTRLTVV.

V gene TRBV6-5 combines with J gene TRBJ2-7; 9 bases are shared with TRBD1. The CDR3 spans 14 residues. Germline loops: CDR1 MNHEY, CDR2 SVGAGI. Trimming removed 8 bases from V and 4 bases from J; junction bases left unmatched: 9. For the CDR3, the DNA is TGTGCCAGCCAACACGGGACAGGGATATACGAGCAGTACTTC. Residues: CASQHGTGIYEQYF.